This record covers a single TCR beta chain. What it binds is unknown. Germline lookup yields CDR1 SGHNT and CDR2 YYREEE (reference sequence). This CDR3 region has 13 residues. Trimming took 3 bases from V and 5 from J, leaving 11 bases between them. This entry is derived from a study of beta chain features in type 1 diabetes. Overall study results and limits: Patients' naive, central memory and regulatory TCRB repertoires appeared more alike than those of healthy donors. PCR might pick shorter templates more often, in the same way for patients and controls.

The authors reverse transcribed all of the isolated RNA, so sequencing captured expressed TCRB transcripts. Data came from immunoSEQ multiplex PCR; TCRdb stores just in-frame clones and leaves some out. The sample contains about 290,000 clones, about 8.5% of which appear only once. The gene calls are TRBV5-4 and TRBJ2-5; maybe TRBD1 (5 bases). This receptor was obtained from a woman between 18 and 30 years old in good health. The specimen was central memory CD4+ T cells from blood. CDR3: CASSSRQKETQYF. CDR3 in DNA: TGTGCCAGCAGCTCCCGACAGAAGGAGACCCAGTACTTC.